These 17 T cell receptor beta chains share one sample of origin, sequenced in a study of blood T cell repertoires in COVID-19. Generated by immunoSEQ multiplex PCR, the TCRdb table keeps only in-frame clones and is missing some. The sample records roughly 40,000 clones, roughly nine tenths being singletons. Sequencing was done on a sample of peripheral blood. These receptors were obtained from a human donor in a cohort sampled during active COVID-19.

The chain combines TRBV28 with TRBJ2-2; 8 bases align to TRBD2. Germline values: CDR1 MDHEN, CDR2 SYDVKM. J lost 4 bases, V lost 4 bases, and 8 bases had no gene match. The CDR3 is made up of 16 amino acids. CDR3 in amino acids: CASSSYRLASTGELFF. CDR3 DNA sequence: TGTGCCAGCAGTTCCTACCGACTAGCGAGCACCGGGGAGCTGTTTTTT.

This clone came up a few times. V usage is TRBV4-1 and J usage is TRBJ1-1; weak D call: TRBD1 (5 bases). The CDR3 extends over 14 amino acids. Germline loops: CDR1 MGHRA, CDR2 YSYEKL. V was shortened by 4 bases and J by 3 bases, with 12 bases between the two germline ends. The CDR3 region has the DNA TGCGCCAGCAGCCGTATAGGGGCGGACACTGAAGCTTTCTTT. This gives the protein CASSRIGADTEAFF.

The chain combines TRBV2 with TRBJ1-5; D perhaps matches TRBD1 (5 bases). The CDR3 extends over 15 amino acids. V was clipped by 6 bases and J by 3 bases, with 15 bases between them. Germline V lookup: CDR1 SNHLY, CDR2 FYNNEI. DNA of the CDR3: TGTGCCAGCAGCCCCCAGGCAGGGCCCAATCAGCCCCAGCATTTT. This translates into CASSPQAGPNQPQHF.

The chain is built from TRBV2 and TRBJ2-7; 12 bases are shared with TRBD2. This CDR3 has 16 residues. V was clipped by 6 bases and J by 4 bases; unmatched bases: 10. Germline V gene sequence: CDR1 SNHLY, CDR2 FYNNEI. CDR3 region: CASSGHRTSGEYEQYF. CDR3 coding DNA: TGTGCCAGCAGCGGACACCGGACTAGCGGGGAGTACGAGCAGTACTTC.

The chain has TRBV19 and TRBJ1-2; 7 bases agree with TRBD1. CDR1 is LNHDA and CDR2 is SQIVND in the germline V gene (reference sequence). This CDR3 is 13 amino acids long. The V and J ends lost 8 bases and 8 bases, in that order; junction bases with no gene match: 11. CDR3 loop: CASRDRPQSGYTF. Here the CDR3 DNA reads TGTGCCAGTCGGGACAGACCCCAGTCAGGCTACACCTTC.

The V call is TRBV5-1, the J call TRBJ1-1, with unresolved D. There are 13 residues in the CDR3. Per germline, CDR1 SGHRS and CDR2 YFSETQ. V shed 4 bases and J shed 11 bases, with 18 bases lying between them. CDR3 in amino acids: CASSENSRNRAFF. The CDR3 coding sequence is TGCGCCAGCAGCGAGAATTCTAGAAATCGGGCTTTCTTT.

The rearrangement links TRBV5-4 to TRBJ2-5, with 7 bases aligning to TRBD1. The germline V gene encodes CDR1 SGHNT and CDR2 YYREEE (reference sequence). V gave up 6 bases and J gave up 4 bases; unmatched junction bases: 6. The CDR3 is 13 amino acids. The CDR3 sequence: CASTSGQRETQYF. CDR3 nucleotides: TGTGCCAGCACTTCGGGACAGAGAGAGACCCAGTACTTC.

The rearrangement links TRBV7-2 to TRBJ1-2; D unresolved. Trimming cost V 7 bases and J 5 bases, with 14 bases left between them. The germline V gene encodes CDR1 SGHTA and CDR2 FQGNSA. There are 13 residues in the CDR3. The CDR3 sequence: CASNPKEEYGYTF. The CDR3 nucleotides are TGTGCCAGCAACCCGAAGGAGGAGTATGGCTACACCTTC.

V gene TRBV4-2 combines with J gene TRBJ2-3; TRBD2 aligns across 8 bases. The CDR3 loop spans 18 amino acids. Germline-derived CDR1 and CDR2 are LGHNA and YNFKEQ. The junction had 15 bases not matched to a gene; V was cut back by 3 bases and J by 4 bases. CDR3 in amino acids: CASSHTGTSHSWADTQYF. The DNA of the CDR3 is TGTGCCAGCAGCCACACCGGGACTAGTCACTCCTGGGCAGATACGCAGTATTTT.

This clone occurred a few times. This chain links TRBV24-1 with TRBJ2-3; D is possibly TRBD1 (6 bases). Germline CDR1 is KGHDR and CDR2 is SFDVKD. CDR3 length: 13 amino acids. The V end was cut by 6 bases, the J end by 6 bases, with 12 bases between. The CDR3, as DNA: TGTGCCACCAGTCGGCCAGGGGCGGATACGCAGTATTTT. As protein: CATSRPGADTQYF.

The chain has TRBV5-1 and TRBJ1-2; D gene ambiguous. CDR1 is SGHRS and CDR2 is YFSETQ in the germline V gene. The CDR3 runs 13 residues. Trimming stripped 3 bases from V and 8 bases from J, with 14 bases between. CDR3 sequence: CASSSPWAQGYTF. The CDR3 DNA follows: TGCGCCAGCAGCTCGCCCTGGGCTCAGGGCTACACCTTC.

The V and J genes are TRBV11-2 and TRBJ2-1; the D call may be TRBD1 or TRBD2 (6 bases each). Trimming removed 5 bases from V and 9 bases from J, with 17 bases in between. The germline V gene has CDR1 SGHAT and CDR2 FQNNGV. This CDR3 is 14 amino acids long. In DNA form, the CDR3 reads TGTGCCAGCAGCATAGGGGGGCCCCTGGGTGAGCAGTTCTTC. As protein: CASSIGGPLGEQFF.

V is TRBV27 and J is TRBJ2-1, with 7 nucleotides matching TRBD2. Per germline, CDR1 MNHEY and CDR2 SMNVEV (reference sequence). Germline trimming cut 4 bases from V and 5 bases from J; bases unmatched to any gene: 5. This CDR3 has 14 residues. CDR3 DNA sequence: TGTGCCAGCAGTTGGCGGGGGACGAACAATGAGCAGTTCTTC. Protein sequence: CASSWRGTNNEQFF.

The rearrangement uses TRBV28 and TRBJ2-2; 7 bases agree with TRBD1. Per the germline V gene, CDR1 is MDHEN and CDR2 is SYDVKM. The V and J ends lost 6 bases and 6 bases, in that order; junction bases with no gene match: 10. The CDR3 is made up of 15 amino acids. CDR3 residues: CASRETGQPAGELFF. DNA of the CDR3: TGTGCCAGCAGGGAAACGGGACAGCCGGCCGGGGAGCTGTTTTTT.

The chain recombines TRBV5-8 with TRBJ2-3; perhaps TRBD2 as D (5 bases). Looked up from germline, CDR1 is SGHTS and CDR2 is YDEGEE. V was pared by 9 bases and J by 5 bases, with 25 bases between. The length of the CDR3 is 16 residues. The CDR3 nucleotides are TGTGCCACCAAGCCCGGCCCCGGGGAGTTCGGAGATACGCAGTATTTT. It encodes CATKPGPGEFGDTQYF.

The chain is built from TRBV29-1 and TRBJ2-1; weak D call: TRBD2 (6 bases). The CDR3 extends over 14 amino acids. V dropped 2 bases and J dropped 3 bases, with 11 bases sitting between them. From germline, CDR1 is SQVTM and CDR2 ANQGSEA. The CDR3 bases are TGCAGCGTTGAACCCGGGAGAGGCTACAATGAGCAGTTCTTC. Residues: CSVEPGRGYNEQFF.

V and J are TRBV2 and TRBJ2-1, with D possibly matching TRBD1 (5 bases). CDR3 size: 11 residues. From germline, CDR1 is SNHLY and CDR2 FYNNEI. V was clipped by 10 bases and J by 5 bases, with 9 bases between them. CDR3 sequence reads: CATKGDNEQFF. The CDR3 bases are TGTGCCACTAAAGGGGACAATGAGCAGTTCTTC.